This TCR beta chain was retrieved from a study of shared clonotypes between healthy human individuals. Overall study context: A donor's plate count was three for CD4 naive and three for CD4 memory; CD8 naive had two and CD8 memory one.

Germline assignment: CDR1 GTSNPN and CDR2 SVGIG (reference sequence). The CDR3 is made up of 12 amino acids. The V gene lost 5 bases and the J gene lost 1 base, with 7 bases spanning the gap. This clone has only a few counts. This sample includes further DNA sequences coding for the same CDR3. Clones were read by immunoSEQ multiplex PCR, and TCRdb kept only the in-frame ones, dropping some. In the table there are about 2 million clones, 95% of which are singletons. This TCR derives from a man between 18 and 29 years old in good health. Sequencing was carried out using naive CD4+ T cells sorted from blood. The subset was: CD45RA+ positively selected. This chain connects TRBV30 to TRBJ2-3; D perhaps matches TRBD2 (6 bases). For the CDR3, the DNA is TGTGCCTGGGGCGGGGGCACAGATACGCAGTATTTT. It translates to CAWGGGTDTQYF. The variable domain in full, with the rest retrieved from reference TRBV30 and TRBJ2-3, is SQTIHQWPATLVQPVGSPLSLECTVEGTSNPNLYWYRQAAGRGLQLLFYSVGIGQISSEVPQNLSASRPQDRQFILSSKKLLLSDSGFYLCAWGGGTDTQYFGPGTRLTVL.